The T cell receptor (beta chain) under discussion was sequenced for a study of blood T cells in healthy people across ages. Whole-study findings and limits: TCR beta diversity correlated strongly with naive T cell percentage. The long-lived group displayed more naive CD4+ cells, plus higher diversity, than the aged donors did.

This clonotype was found a few times. Its antigen is still unknown. The people who gave samples were healthy Caucasians from Russia, aged about 6 to 100. Germline V gives CDR1 SEHNR, CDR2 FQNEAQ (reference sequence). CDR3 length: 14 residues. It was with a sample-barcoded 5' primer and a J-beta primer mix that a second PCR of roughly 6 to 11 cycles was run. TCRdb re-derived calls from the 5' RACE reads in MiXCR, one entry per CDR3 protein. Of some 1,800,000 distinct CDR3 sequences listed, about two fifths are singletons. This clonotype was sampled from a human donor in good health. Sequenced: blood. The rearrangement uses TRBV7-9 and TRBJ2-5, with TRBD1 identical over 8 bases. The end of the DNA is better explained by TRBJ2-7, so the J call may be wrong. CDR3 coding DNA: TGTGCCAGCAGACCCGGGACAGGTTTCTACGAGCAGTACTTC. This encodes CASRPGTGFYEQYF.